Below, 30 T cell receptor beta chains from the same sample are listed, as sequenced in a study of T cells after yellow fever vaccination (dated by TCRdb to the late 2010s). The library was prepared using 5' RACE. The listed sequencing device is Illumina HiSeq 2500. TCRdb took the public reads, trimmed them with fastp at Q25, ran MiXCR for clone calling and kept in-frame beta chains. Every distinct CDR3 protein forms one entry, paired with its most common genes and DNA. This sample lists about 370,000 distinct CDR3 sequences; under 14% were detected once. The ten largest clones take up roughly 18% of the sample. The label giving this sample's treatment or condition can be read as: live attenuated yellow fever vaccine strain. Source: PBMCs, taken on the day of the first yellow fever vaccination. All receptors come from a man aged 18 to 30 who received the YFV17D yellow fever vaccine.

This chain connects TRBV3-1 to TRBJ2-2; D might be TRBD1 (6 bases). CDR1 and CDR2 from the germline V gene are LGHDT and YNNKEL (reference sequence). V lost 6 bases, J lost 5 bases, and 10 bases lay in between. The CDR3 covers 13 residues. The CDR3 bases are TGTGCCAGCAGACCTACAGGGACCGGGGAGCTGTTTTTT. It translates to CASRPTGTGELFF.

V usage is TRBV7-9 and J usage is TRBJ2-3; no clear D. The V end was cut by 2 bases, the J end by 2 bases, with 8 bases between. The CDR3 runs to 14 residues. Germline V CDR1 and CDR2: SEHNR, FQNEAQ (reference sequence). CDR3 coding DNA: TGTGCCAGCAGCTTATGGTCCTACACAGATACGCAGTATTTT. Translated: CASSLWSYTDTQYF.

The chain employs TRBV5-6 and TRBJ2-7; D perhaps matches TRBD1 (5 bases). Germline values: CDR1 SGHDT, CDR2 YYEEEE. The CDR3 totals 15 residues. Trimming left V 1 base short and J 4 bases short, with 15 bases between. CDR3 sequence reads: CASSLKMSGWYEQYF. In DNA form, the CDR3 reads TGTGCCAGCAGCTTGAAGATGTCAGGGTGGTACGAGCAGTACTTC.

The rearrangement links TRBV12-3 or TRBV12-4 to TRBJ2-4; D uncertain. This CDR3 spans 15 amino acids. With 3 bases removed from V and 8 bases from J, the gap between germline ends came to 17 bases. This chain's CDR3 is CASSFLGGSGDIQYF. The CDR3, as DNA: TGTGCCAGCAGTTTTCTCGGTGGGTCTGGGGACATTCAGTACTTC.

There are a few counts of this clonotype. The V gene is TRBV9, the J gene TRBJ2-3, with D unclear. Germline V gene data show CDR1 as SGDLS and CDR2 as YYNGEE. V was pared by 0 bases and J by 1 base, with 9 bases between. This CDR3 spans 15 amino acids. DNA of the CDR3: TGTGCCAGCAGCGTAGATGGGGTGGGCACAGATACGCAGTATTTT. Residues: CASSVDGVGTDTQYF. Variable domain in full (rest from reference TRBV9 and TRBJ2-3): DSGVTQTPKHLITATGQRVTLRCSPRSGDLSVYWYQQSLDQGLQFLIQYYNGEERAKGNILERFSAQQFPDLHSELNLSSLELGDSALYFCASSVDGVGTDTQYFGPGTRLTVL.

V gene TRBV7-3 combines with J gene TRBJ2-5, with D possibly being TRBD2 (6 bases). Germline CDR1 is SGHTA and CDR2 is FQGTGA. The V end lost 6 bases, the J end lost 1 base, and 12 bases lay between the germline ends. The CDR3 has 14 residues. CDR3 in amino acids: CASREPGLQETQYF. The CDR3 DNA follows: TGTGCCAGCAGGGAACCGGGACTCCAAGAGACCCAGTACTTC.

Only a few counts were recorded for this clonotype. This CDR3 fails to terminate in the conserved phenylalanine or tryptophan, so it likely reflects a read error. No DNA is shown, since the ends of the CDR3 on it are uncertain; the CDR3 is the one TCRdb lists. The J gene is TRBJ1-1, the V gene TRBV7-8; the table's TRBD1 call for D was not verified on the DNA. Per the germline V gene, CDR1 is SGHVS and CDR2 is FQNEAQ. The CDR3 has 9 amino acids, counting both end residues. CDR3: CASPIPGRI.

This clonotype has just a few counts. The J gene is TRBJ1-2, the V gene TRBV4-1; no firm D call. Germline V gene sequence: CDR1 MGHRA, CDR2 YSYEKL. Trimming pared 0 bases from V and 1 base from J, leaving 15 bases between. CDR3 length equals 17 residues. This CDR3 is CASSQDDMGSLNYGYTF. As DNA, the CDR3 is TGCGCCAGCAGCCAAGATGATATGGGTTCCCTTAACTATGGCTACACCTTC.

This clonotype has just a few counts. The chain carries TRBV20-1 and TRBJ1-5, with TRBD1 identical over 8 bases. V lost 3 bases to trimming and J lost 7 bases; unmatched junction nucleotides: 2. The CDR3 is 12 amino acids. Per germline, CDR1 DFQATT and CDR2 SNEGSKA (reference sequence). The CDR3 sequence: CSARDRDQPQHF. For the CDR3, the DNA is TGCAGTGCTAGGGACAGGGACCAGCCCCAGCATTTT.

V usage is TRBV2 and J usage is TRBJ2-2; the match to TRBD1 covers 7 bases. Germline CDR1 is SNHLY and CDR2 is FYNNEI. The CDR3 is made up of 15 amino acids. V trimming: 3 bases; J trimming: 7 bases; junction bases outside the gene matches: 8. The CDR3 coding sequence is TGTGCCAGCAGTGACCCTACAGGGGCCGACGGGGAGCTGTTTTTT. It translates to CASSDPTGADGELFF. The whole variable domain, remainder taken from reference TRBV2 and TRBJ2-2, is EPEVTQTPSHQVTQMGQEVILRCVPISNHLYFYWYRQILGQKVEFLVSFYNNEISEKSEIFDDQFSVERPDGSNFTLKIRSTKLEDSAMYFCASSDPTGADGELFFGEGSRLTVL.

This clonotype was seen ten or more times. The chain links TRBV29-1 to TRBJ2-5; D remains unclear. The V end lost 3 bases, the J end lost 5 bases, and 7 bases lay between the germline ends. The CDR3 is 11 amino acids. The germline CDR1 and CDR2 sequences are SQVTM and ANQGSEA. CDR3 protein: CSVDAWETQYF. The CDR3 DNA reads TGCAGCGTTGATGCCTGGGAGACCCAGTACTTC.

This clonotype has ten or more counts. The V gene is TRBV12-3 or TRBV12-4, the J gene TRBJ2-1; 11 bases are shared with TRBD2. The trim removed 2 bases at V and 6 bases at J, leaving 3 bases unmatched. The CDR3 runs 15 residues. The DNA of the CDR3 is TGTGCCAGCAGTTTAATAGCGGGGGGGCGCAATGAGCAGTTCTTC. Amino acids: CASSLIAGGRNEQFF.

The chain couples TRBV3-1 to TRBJ1-1, with TRBD1 matching over 8 bases. J lost 5 bases, V lost 1 base, and 3 bases had no gene match. The CDR3 extends over 14 amino acids. Germline V gene data show CDR1 as LGHDT and CDR2 as YNNKEL (reference sequence). CDR3 sequence: CASSQAGQVTEAFF. The CDR3 DNA is TGTGCCAGCAGCCAAGCGGGACAGGTAACTGAAGCTTTCTTT. The full variable domain, its missing parts supplied by reference TRBV3-1 and TRBJ1-1, is DTAVSQTPKYLVTQMGNDKSIKCEQNLGHDTMYWYKQDSKKFLKIMFSYNNKELIINETVPNRFSPKSPDKAHLNLHINSLELGDSAVYFCASSQAGQVTEAFFGQGTRLTVV.

This clonotype has only a few counts. The J gene is TRBJ2-5, the V gene TRBV5-1; 11 bases agree with TRBD2. The CDR3 length is 15 residues. Germline loops: CDR1 SGHRS, CDR2 YFSETQ. J gave up 2 bases and V 4 bases, and 4 bases lay outside the gene matches. The CDR3 loop is CASSAGLAVQETQYF. CDR3 bases: TGCGCCAGCAGCGCGGGACTAGCGGTACAAGAGACCCAGTACTTC.

This clonotype was found a few times. The J gene is TRBJ2-1, the V gene TRBV7-9; TRBD1 agrees at 7 bases. The CDR3 has 12 residues. Trimming took 6 bases from V and 8 from J; bases not matched to a gene: 4. Looked up from germline, CDR1 is SEHNR and CDR2 is FQNEAQ (reference sequence). CDR3 coding DNA: TGTGCCAGCAGGCACAGGGGCCATGAGCAGTTCTTC. Its protein product is CASRHRGHEQFF.

The V call is TRBV7-9, the J call TRBJ2-7; 12 bases are shared with TRBD1. Germline V gene data show CDR1 as SEHNR and CDR2 as FQNEAQ (reference sequence). The ends lost 7 bases at V and 7 bases at J; junction bases unmatched: 11. The CDR3 totals 15 residues. In nucleotides, the CDR3 is TGTGCCAGCAACCCCACGGGACAGGGGGCGAAGGAGCAGTACTTC. Translated, it gives CASNPTGQGAKEQYF.

The genes are TRBV7-9 and TRBJ2-7; tentatively, D is TRBD1 or TRBD2 (5 bases each). Germline V CDR1 and CDR2: SEHNR, FQNEAQ (reference sequence). The V end was cut by 3 bases, the J end by 3 bases, with 12 bases between. The CDR3 is 14 amino acids. CDR3 DNA sequence: TGTGCCAGCAGCTTCGGGACGGAGAGCTACGAGCAGTACTTC. Amino acids: CASSFGTESYEQYF.

This clonotype was counted at least ten times. This sequence joins TRBV5-1 and TRBJ2-5; a weak D match, TRBD1 (6 bases). This CDR3 spans 16 amino acids. The V gene's germline CDR1 is SGHRS and CDR2 YFSETQ. V lost 0 bases, J lost 1 base, and 13 bases lay in between. The CDR3 loop reads CASSLEKQGSQETQYF. The CDR3 coding sequence is TGCGCCAGCAGCTTGGAAAAACAGGGTAGCCAAGAGACCCAGTACTTC.

The gene calls are TRBV12-3 or TRBV12-4 and TRBJ2-2, with D maybe TRBD2 (6 bases). CDR3 length: 13 residues. Trimming took 6 bases from V and 6 from J, leaving 11 bases between them. The CDR3 DNA sequence: TGTGCCAGCAGCCAAGGACTATCCGGGGAGCTGTTTTTT. Translated: CASSQGLSGELFF.

This clonotype has just a few counts. The V call is TRBV20-1, the J call TRBJ2-1; D is possibly TRBD2 (5 bases). There are 15 residues in the CDR3. The germline gives CDR1 DFQATT, CDR2 SNEGSKA (reference sequence). The V end was cut by 0 bases, the J end by 0 bases, with 9 bases between. The DNA of the CDR3 is TGCAGTGCTAGAGATACCCGGGACTCCTACAATGAGCAGTTCTTC. This codes for CSARDTRDSYNEQFF.

This clonotype was recorded at least ten times. The chain couples TRBV7-9 to TRBJ2-3; D not resolved. There are 15 residues in the CDR3. Germline V CDR1 and CDR2: SEHNR, FQNEAQ (reference sequence). V dropped 4 bases and J dropped 2 bases, with 13 bases sitting between them. The CDR3 sequence: CASSSRLPVTDTQYF. CDR3 sequence (DNA): TGTGCCAGCAGCTCCCGACTGCCAGTCACAGATACGCAGTATTTT.

This clonotype was counted many times. The chain couples TRBV11-2 to TRBJ2-5; 15 positions agree with TRBD2. The CDR3 is made up of 16 amino acids. J was trimmed by 5 bases and V by 5 bases; bases with no gene match: 6. The germline V gene encodes CDR1 SGHAT and CDR2 FQNNGV. CDR3: CASSLGLAGGRETQYF. The CDR3, as DNA: TGTGCCAGCAGCCTAGGACTAGCGGGGGGGCGTGAGACCCAGTACTTC.

This clonotype was seen a handful of times. The chain carries TRBV5-1 and TRBJ2-7; TRBD1 matches 8 bases. Germline V CDR1 and CDR2: SGHRS, YFSETQ. The ends lost 6 bases at V and 1 base at J; junction bases unmatched: 9. The CDR3 sequence is 15 residues long. CDR3 residues: CASTHPGQGSYEQYF. The CDR3 nucleotides are TGCGCCAGCACCCATCCCGGACAGGGATCCTACGAGCAGTACTTC.

This clonotype was counted only a few times. V and J are TRBV12-3 or TRBV12-4 and TRBJ2-1; D ambiguous. Deletions cut 6 bases from V and 3 bases from J, with 9 bases between. The CDR3 runs 13 residues. The CDR3 DNA reads as TGTGCCAGCAGATCGGATATCTACAATGAGCAGTTCTTC. This codes for CASRSDIYNEQFF.

V gene TRBV7-2 combines with J gene TRBJ1-1; 11 nucleotides match TRBD1. The CDR3 sequence is 16 residues long. V shed 1 base, J shed 7 bases, and the junction held 8 bases outside the gene matches. Per the germline V gene, CDR1 is SGHTA and CDR2 is FQGNSA. CDR3 in DNA: TGTGCCAGCAGCTTAGGTCCGGACAGGGGGCGGGTTGAAGCTTTCTTT. Translation gives CASSLGPDRGRVEAFF.

The V call is TRBV5-1, the J call TRBJ2-1; TRBD1 aligns across 8 bases. This CDR3 contains 13 residues. Germline V gene sequence: CDR1 SGHRS, CDR2 YFSETQ. V lost 0 bases, J lost 12 bases, and 5 bases stayed unmatched. The CDR3 sequence: CASSLDVGTGQFF. As DNA, the CDR3 is TGCGCCAGCAGCTTGGATGTCGGGACAGGGCAGTTCTTC.

V usage is TRBV7-8 and J usage is TRBJ1-1; 7 positions match TRBD1. From germline, CDR1 is SGHVS and CDR2 FQNEAQ. The CDR3 runs to 15 residues. The V segment lost 4 bases and the J segment 0 bases; nucleotides outside the gene matches: 5. This CDR3 reads CASSWDSSMNTEAFF. The DNA of the CDR3 is TGTGCCAGCAGCTGGGACAGCTCCATGAACACTGAAGCTTTCTTT.

V gene TRBV20-1 combines with J gene TRBJ1-5; D is possibly TRBD1 (6 bases). Trimming left V 7 bases short and J 0 bases short, with 10 bases between. The V gene's germline CDR1 is DFQATT and CDR2 SNEGSKA (reference sequence). This CDR3 is 13 amino acids long. CDR3: CSVTGNSNQPQHF. The CDR3, as DNA: TGCAGTGTCACAGGGAATAGCAATCAGCCCCAGCATTTT.

This chain uses TRBV6-1 with TRBJ2-1; TRBD2 matches 13 bases. Trimming removed 6 bases from V and 7 bases from J; junction bases left unmatched: 6. This CDR3 is 15 amino acids long. Germline CDR1 and CDR2: MNHNS and SASEGT. The CDR3 region has the DNA TGTGCCAGCAGCCAGGGACTAGCGGGGCTGAATGAGCAGTTCTTC. It translates to CASSQGLAGLNEQFF.

Remarks on this clonotype: Just one base apart from a much larger clone, this may be a read error. This chain links TRBV20-1 with TRBJ2-5; 10 nucleotides match TRBD1. The CDR3 extends over 14 amino acids. CDR1 is DFQATT and CDR2 is SNEGSKA in the germline V gene (reference sequence). CDR3 sequence (DNA): TGCAGAGCCGACAGGGGGCGCGTGTCAGAGACCCAGTACTTC. As protein: CRADRGRVSETQYF.